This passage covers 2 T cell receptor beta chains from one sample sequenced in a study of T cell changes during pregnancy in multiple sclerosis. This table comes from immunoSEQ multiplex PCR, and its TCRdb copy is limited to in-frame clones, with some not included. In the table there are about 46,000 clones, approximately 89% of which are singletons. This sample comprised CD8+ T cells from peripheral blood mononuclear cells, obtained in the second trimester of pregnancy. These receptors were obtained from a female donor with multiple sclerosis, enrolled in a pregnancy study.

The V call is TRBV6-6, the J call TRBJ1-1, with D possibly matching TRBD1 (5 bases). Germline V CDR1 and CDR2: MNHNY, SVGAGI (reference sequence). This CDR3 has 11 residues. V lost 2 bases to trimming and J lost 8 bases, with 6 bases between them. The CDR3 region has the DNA TGTGCCAGCAGTTACGGGGCCGAAGCTTTCTTT. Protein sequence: CASSYGAEAFF.

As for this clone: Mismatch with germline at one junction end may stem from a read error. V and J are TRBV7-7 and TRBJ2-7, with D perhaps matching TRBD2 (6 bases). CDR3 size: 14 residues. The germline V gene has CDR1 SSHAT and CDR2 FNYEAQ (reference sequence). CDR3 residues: CASSLAAGTYEQYF. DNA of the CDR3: TGTGCTAGCAGCTTAGCGGCGGGGACTTACGAGCAGTACTTC.